This entry describes one T cell receptor beta chain. The antigen is unknown. The entry originates in a study of cytomegalovirus exposure and HLA in healthy donors. Study outcomes and limitations: Cytomegalovirus association was assigned to about 150 TCR beta chains. Reports showed the classifier diagnosing cytomegalovirus status with high specificity and sensitivity.

Looked up from germline, CDR1 is MNHEY and CDR2 is SVGAGI. The ends were cut back, 0 bases at V and 3 bases at J, with 15 bases in the middle. The CDR3 length is 16 residues. The protocol was immunoSEQ multiplex PCR, while the TCRdb copy is restricted to in-frame clones and leaves out a portion. The table includes about 76,000 clones, 90% to 95% detected once. The sequenced sample was PBMCs. This receptor was obtained from a man aged 18 to 29 in good health and CMV-seropositive. The chain couples TRBV6-5 to TRBJ2-7; D perhaps matches TRBD1 (6 bases). CDR3 DNA: TGTGCCAGCAGTTACTCGAACTTGGGGGCTGTCTACGAGCAGTACTTC. Amino acid sequence: CASSYSNLGAVYEQYF.